This T cell receptor (beta chain) appears in the sequencing data of a study of T cell repertoires in cytomegalovirus infection (dated 2019 in TCRdb). The study in broad terms: Donor HLA type was relevant to the analysis, as public TCR beta signatures indicated carriage of CMV infection together with the matching HLA type.

Sequencing relied on an Illumina HiSeq 1500. TCRdb took the public reads, trimmed them with fastp at Q25, ran MiXCR for clone calling and kept in-frame beta chains. Identical CDR3 protein sequences are pooled into one entry, listed with their most common genes and DNA. This sample holds around 290,000 distinct CDR3 sequences; about 26% were observed only once. Around 13% of the sample is held by the ten biggest clonotypes. Cut back by 4 bases and 5 bases, the V and J ends lie 20 bases apart. From the cysteine up to the phenylalanine, the CDR3 has a length of 16 residues. The DNA shown is the 48-base CDR3, in frame from base 1. From the germline V gene, CDR1 is SGHRS and CDR2 is YFSETQ. Overall results and qualifications from the work: In the ex vivo response, HLA-C-restricted CMV-specific TCR beta clonotypes were dominant, and in two of eight donors the single most frequent clonotype came from this HLA-C-restricted group. Carriers of CMV infection plus the relevant HLA type were discriminated by the cumulative frequency of public TCR beta family members in the study cohort and in an independent approximately 360-donor cohort.

This clonotype came up a few times. It has no known antigen specificity. No base-level quality is on record; no much larger clone is a single base apart. Recombination joined TRBV5-1 with TRBJ2-3; the D gene is perhaps TRBD2, from 7 matching bases. Sequencing input: PBMCs. The clonotype was recovered from a human donor in good health (CMV status not recorded). Some clones in this sample may be carry-over from other donors' samples. The DNA sequence follows: TGCGCCAGCAGCCAACAGACTAGCAGAGGGGGAGATACGCAGTATTTT. Its product reads: CASSQQTSRGGDTQYF.